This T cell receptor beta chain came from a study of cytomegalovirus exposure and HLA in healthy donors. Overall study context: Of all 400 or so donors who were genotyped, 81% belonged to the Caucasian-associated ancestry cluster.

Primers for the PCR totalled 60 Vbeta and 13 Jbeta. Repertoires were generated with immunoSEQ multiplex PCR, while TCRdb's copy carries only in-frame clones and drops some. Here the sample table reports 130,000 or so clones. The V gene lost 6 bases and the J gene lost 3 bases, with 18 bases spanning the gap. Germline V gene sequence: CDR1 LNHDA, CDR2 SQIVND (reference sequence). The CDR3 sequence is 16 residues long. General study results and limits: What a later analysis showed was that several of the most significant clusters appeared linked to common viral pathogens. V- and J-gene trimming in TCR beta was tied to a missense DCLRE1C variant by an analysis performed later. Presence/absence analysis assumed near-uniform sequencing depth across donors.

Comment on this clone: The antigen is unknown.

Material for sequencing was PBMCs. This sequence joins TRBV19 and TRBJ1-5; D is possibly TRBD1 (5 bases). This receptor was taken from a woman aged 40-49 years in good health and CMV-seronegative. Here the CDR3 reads CASRNFGAGLNQPQHF. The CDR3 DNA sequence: TGTGCCAGTAGGAATTTTGGGGCAGGGCTCAATCAGCCCCAGCATTTT.